Listed below are T cell receptor beta chains from one sample, sequenced in a study of blood T cell repertoires in COVID-19. The method was immunoSEQ multiplex PCR; TCRdb's version includes in-frame clones alone and lacks a portion of them. The profile shows just over 300,000 clones, just under 90% of them singletons. Sequencing used peripheral blood. The receptors here all came from a woman aged 25-40 years with COVID-19, enrolled during active disease. Both conserved end residues are part of each CDR3. The D gene is left open where the match is weak. Size tells how often a clone was seen (once, few, many) or the class of an expanded clone, and some rows leave it out.

CDR3 | DNA | V | size | D | J
CASSSGRGNTIYF | TGTGCCAGCTCATCGGGTAGAGGAAACACCATATATTTT | TRBV27 | NA | NA | TRBJ1-3
CASSLTSGGAPYNEQFF | TGTGCCAGCAGCTTGACTAGCGGGGGGGCGCCCTACAATGAGCAGTTCTTC | TRBV7-2 | once | TRBD2 | TRBJ2-1
CASRLRNNQPQHF | TGTGCAAGTCGCTTGAGGAATAATCAGCCCCAGCATTTT | TRBV12-2 | NA | NA | TRBJ1-5
CASSSDSYSNQPQHF | TGTGCCAGCAGTTCCGACAGCTATAGCAATCAGCCCCAGCATTTT | TRBV6-6 | NA | NA | TRBJ1-5
CSVESDSDSGNTIYF | TGCAGCGTTGAGTCGGACAGTGACTCTGGAAACACCATATATTTT | TRBV29-1 | few | NA | TRBJ1-3
CASSHSGDPPDTQYF | TGTGCCAGCAGTCATAGCGGGGATCCGCCAGATACGCAGTATTTT | TRBV6-2/TRBV6-3 | NA | TRBD2 | TRBJ2-3
CASSVGAGPYEQYF | TGTGCCAGCAGCGTAGGAGCGGGGCCCTACGAGCAGTACTTC | TRBV9 | NA | TRBD2 | TRBJ2-7
CASSWDSEFYEQYF | TGTGCCAGCAGCTGGGACAGTGAGTTCTACGAGCAGTACTTC | TRBV6-6 | NA | TRBD1 | TRBJ2-7
CASSLQGRDEKLFF | TGCGCCAGCAGCTTGCAGGGGCGGGATGAAAAACTGTTTTTT | TRBV5-1 | NA | NA | TRBJ1-4
CATMRGTGGEETQYF | TGTGCCACCATGCGCGGGACGGGCGGGGAAGAGACCCAGTACTTC | TRBV24-1 | NA | NA | TRBJ2-5
CSVQGGSTDTQYF | TGCAGCGTTCAGGGGGGTAGCACAGATACGCAGTATTTT | TRBV29-1 | NA | NA | TRBJ2-3
CASSEDSFSYNSPLHF | TGTGCCAGCAGTGAGGACAGCTTCTCCTATAATTCACCCCTCCACTTT | TRBV6-1 | NA | NA | TRBJ1-6
CATGRRNTIYF | TGTGCCACGGGGAGGAGAAACACCATATATTTT | TRBV10-3 | NA | NA | TRBJ1-3
CASSLRLRDRGETQYF | TGCGCCAGCAGCTTGAGACTCCGGGACAGGGGAGAGACCCAGTACTTC | TRBV5-1 | NA | TRBD1 | TRBJ2-5
CASSSATASGDRQPQHF | TGTGCCAGCAGCTCTGCAACGGCTTCAGGGGACAGGCAGCCCCAGCATTTT | TRBV7-8 | NA | TRBD1 | TRBJ1-5
CASSQQNYGYTF | TGTGCCAGCAGCCAACAGAACTATGGCTACACCTTC | TRBV14 | NA | NA | TRBJ1-2
CASRSSTGGSGYTF | TGCGCCAGCAGATCTTCGACAGGGGGCTCCGGCTACACCTTC | TRBV5-1 | NA | TRBD1 | TRBJ1-2
CASSLGDRGASPLHF | TGTGCCAGCAGCTTGGGGGACAGGGGTGCCTCACCCCTCCACTTT | TRBV5-6 | NA | TRBD1 | TRBJ1-6
CASSQPPGQGPNTEAFF | TGTGCCAGCAGCCAACCCCCGGGACAGGGCCCGAACACTGAAGCTTTCTTT | TRBV14 | NA | TRBD1 | TRBJ1-1
CASSSTGYNSPLHF | TGTGCCAGCAGCTCCACAGGGTATAATTCACCCCTCCACTTT | TRBV7-9 | NA | NA | TRBJ1-6
CASSSAPDRAAEAFF | TGTGCCAGCAGTTCTGCCCCGGACAGGGCAGCTGAAGCTTTCTTT | TRBV6-5 | NA | TRBD1 | TRBJ1-1
CSVDRDSEEETQYF | TGCAGCGTTGACCGGGACAGCGAGGAAGAGACCCAGTACTTC | TRBV29-1 | NA | TRBD1 | TRBJ2-5
CASRGSWGTQNGYTF | TGTGCCAGCAGGGGAAGCTGGGGGACACAAAATGGCTACACCTTC | TRBV7-9 | NA | NA | TRBJ1-2
CASSYDRRNQPQHF | TGTGCCAGCAGTTATGACAGACGCAATCAGCCCCAGCATTTT | TRBV6-5 | NA | NA | TRBJ1-5
CASSLGINTEAFF | TGTGCCAGCAGCTTAGGTATAAACACTGAAGCTTTCTTT | TRBV11-3 | NA | NA | TRBJ1-1
CASSQGGSPGDGYTF | TGCGCCAGCAGCCAAGGCGGGTCCCCCGGGGATGGCTACACCTTC | TRBV4-1 | NA | NA | TRBJ1-2
CASSPLTGSTEAFF | TGCGCCAGCAGCCCCCTGACAGGGAGCACTGAAGCTTTCTTT | TRBV5-1 | NA | TRBD1 | TRBJ1-1
CASSLTGQGANYGYTF | TGTGCCAGCAGCTTAACGGGACAGGGGGCCAACTATGGCTACACCTTC | TRBV7-3 | NA | TRBD1 | TRBJ1-2
CASSSLQGKEKLFF | TGCGCCAGCAGCTCCCTGCAGGGGAAGGAAAAACTGTTTTTT | TRBV5-1 | NA | NA | TRBJ1-4
CASSLGTSSDTQYF | TGTGCCAGCAGCCTCGGGACTAGCTCAGATACGCAGTATTTT | TRBV7-8 | NA | TRBD2 | TRBJ2-3
CASSQDGGPLEKLFF | TGCGCCAGCAGCCAAGACGGAGGTCCACTTGAAAAACTGTTTTTT | TRBV4-1 | NA | NA | TRBJ1-4
CASSQKGRGPNTGELFF | TGTGCCAGCTCGCAAAAGGGTAGAGGGCCGAACACCGGGGAGCTGTTTTTT | TRBV18 | NA | NA | TRBJ2-2
CASSVYIAGTGFGYTF | TGTGCCAGCAGCGTGTATATAGCCGGGACAGGGTTTGGCTACACCTTC | TRBV11-3 | NA | TRBD1 | TRBJ1-2
CASSFGGRDSPRGSGELFF | TGTGCCAGCAGCTTTGGGGGCCGGGACAGCCCTAGGGGGTCCGGGGAGCTGTTTTTT | TRBV13 | NA | TRBD1 | TRBJ2-2
CASSHGFYYGYTF | TGCGCCAGCAGTCACGGGTTCTACTATGGCTACACCTTC | TRBV23-1 | NA | NA | TRBJ1-2
CASSFFQVAKNIQYF | TGTGCCAGCAGCTTTTTTCAGGTAGCCAAAAACATTCAGTACTTC | TRBV5-6 | NA | NA | TRBJ2-4
CASRTVGNNEQFF | TGTGCCAGCAGGACTGTGGGTAACAATGAGCAGTTCTTC | TRBV7-8 | NA | NA | TRBJ2-1
CASSQRQGNYGYTF | TGTGCCAGCTCGCAAAGACAGGGGAACTATGGCTACACCTTC | TRBV18 | few | TRBD1 | TRBJ1-2
CASSHSRSNQPQHF | TGTGCCAGCAGCCACAGTAGGAGCAATCAGCCCCAGCATTTT | TRBV5-7 | NA | NA | TRBJ1-5
CASSEHTQRGPLKETQYF | TGTGCCAGCAGTGAACACACTCAGCGGGGACCTTTAAAAGAGACCCAGTACTTC | TRBV6-1 | NA | TRBD2 | TRBJ2-5
CASSLNLLNTGELFF | TGTGCCAGCAGCTTAAACCTACTGAACACCGGGGAGCTGTTTTTT | TRBV11-2 | NA | NA | TRBJ2-2
CASSLRQPSTDTQYF | TGTGCCAGCAGCCTTCGACAGCCTAGCACAGATACGCAGTATTTT | TRBV3-1/TRBV3-2 | NA | NA | TRBJ2-3
CASSLGQGPLHF | TGTGCCAGCAGTTTGGGACAGGGACCCCTCCACTTT | TRBV12-3/TRBV12-4 | NA | TRBD1 | TRBJ1-6
CASSPREGNYGYTF | TGTGCCAGCAGCCCGAGGGAGGGGAACTATGGCTACACCTTC | TRBV7-6 | NA | NA | TRBJ1-2
CATSGAPKSGNQPQHF | TGTGCCACCAGTGGGGCACCGAAGAGTGGTAATCAGCCCCAGCATTTT | TRBV24-1 | NA | NA | TRBJ1-5
CASSPPGGQGIGEAFF | TGTGCCAGCAGCCCACCGGGGGGGCAGGGGATAGGTGAAGCTTTCTTT | TRBV7-9 | NA | NA | TRBJ1-1
CASSLGLQGASRYGYTF | TGTGCCAGCAGCTTAGGCTTACAGGGGGCAAGTAGGTATGGCTACACCTTC | TRBV13 | NA | TRBD1 | TRBJ1-2
CSALGEGEQFF | TGCAGTGCCCTCGGGGAGGGTGAGCAGTTCTTC | TRBV20-1 | few | TRBD2 | TRBJ2-1
CASSHGLINTGELFF | TGCGCCAGCAGCCATGGACTAATAAACACCGGGGAGCTGTTTTTT | TRBV4-3 | NA | NA | TRBJ2-2
CASSLDMNTEAFF | TGTGCCAGCAGCCTAGATATGAACACTGAAGCTTTCTTT | TRBV7-3 | NA | NA | TRBJ1-1